Below are 16 T cell receptor beta chains sequenced from a single sample in a study of neurological immune-mediated disorders. TCRdb re-derived calls from the 5' RACE reads in MiXCR, one entry per CDR3 protein. The sample shows some 66,000 distinct CDR3 sequences, 3.4% of them seen only once. Sequencing was performed on PBMCs. The source is a man in his forties with multiple sclerosis.

This clonotype was found many times. The chain has TRBV5-1 and TRBJ2-5, with 8 bases identical to TRBD1. Germline CDR1 and CDR2: SGHRS and YFSETQ. CDR3 length equals 14 residues. V lost 2 bases, J lost 4 bases, and 4 bases stayed unmatched. CDR3 in DNA: TGCGCCAGCAGCTTTGGACAGGGAGGAGAGACCCAGTACTTC. Translation: CASSFGQGGETQYF.

This clonotype was detected ten times or more. The V call is TRBV10-3, the J call TRBJ2-1, with 8 bases that match TRBD1. Germline V gene lookup returns CDR1 ENHRY and CDR2 SYGVKD. Trimming removed 6 bases from V and 3 bases from J; junction bases left unmatched: 7. The CDR3 has 15 residues. The CDR3 nucleotides are TGTGCCATCAGACCCGGACAGGGCCTCTACAATGAGCAGTTCTTC. The encoded protein is CAIRPGQGLYNEQFF.

The sample holds many counts of this clonotype. V usage is TRBV27 and J usage is TRBJ2-3; D might be TRBD1 (6 bases). V was trimmed by 6 bases and J by 0 bases, leaving 7 bases between them. The CDR3 has 13 amino acids. Germline loops: CDR1 MNHEY, CDR2 SMNVEV (reference sequence). The CDR3 DNA follows: TGTGCCAGCAGGGGACAAAGCACAGATACGCAGTATTTT. Translated, it gives CASRGQSTDTQYF.

This clonotype was picked up many times. The rearrangement uses TRBV5-6 and TRBJ2-1; D is unresolved. Germline loops: CDR1 SGHDT, CDR2 YYEEEE. The CDR3 runs to 15 residues. The V end lost 0 bases, the J end lost 9 bases, and 16 bases lay between the germline ends. The CDR3: CASSLAQSRVIEQFF. CDR3 DNA: TGTGCCAGCAGCTTGGCCCAGAGCAGAGTCATTGAGCAGTTCTTC.

This clonotype was recorded many times. The chain is built from TRBV29-1 and TRBJ2-3; D gene uncertain. The CDR3 spans 14 residues. V lost 0 bases, J lost 4 bases, and 11 bases lay in between. From germline, CDR1 is SQVTM and CDR2 ANQGSEA. This chain's CDR3 is CSVEDLGESDTQYF. The CDR3 DNA follows: TGCAGCGTTGAAGATCTTGGGGAATCAGATACGCAGTATTTT.

In this sample, this clonotype turned up many times. The CDR3 loop is CASSPLTGPGELFF. The DNA of the CDR3 is TGTGCCAGCAGCCCCTTGACAGGCCCCGGGGAGCTGTTTTTT. The genes are TRBV3-1 and TRBJ2-2, with D maybe TRBD1 (6 bases). Germline V gives CDR1 LGHDT, CDR2 YNNKEL (reference sequence). The CDR3 runs 14 residues. Trimming cost V 4 bases and J 6 bases, with 12 bases left between them.

At least ten counts were recorded for this clonotype. CDR3 in DNA: TGTGCCAGCAGCTTTGGACAGGGGCTTCGGGAGACCCAGTACTTC. Amino acids: CASSFGQGLRETQYF. The chain joins TRBV7-2 to TRBJ2-5, with TRBD1 matching 9 bases. The V and J ends lost 3 bases and 5 bases, in that order; junction bases with no gene match: 7. Germline lookup yields CDR1 SGHTA and CDR2 FQGNSA. The CDR3 has 15 amino acids.

At least ten counts were recorded for this clonotype. The J gene is TRBJ2-1, the V gene TRBV5-1; either TRBD1 or TRBD2 may fit D (6 bases each). The CDR3 is 15 residues long. Germline V gene lookup returns CDR1 SGHRS and CDR2 YFSETQ. V shed 3 bases and J shed 0 bases, with 10 bases lying between them. The CDR3, as DNA: TGCGCCAGCAGCTCAGAGGGGGGCTCCTACAATGAGCAGTTCTTC. It yields the protein CASSSEGGSYNEQFF.

This clonotype appeared many times. The DNA for the CDR3 is TGTGCCAGCAAGGCAGGCTATGGCTACACCTTC. Its protein product is CASKAGYGYTF. The V gene is TRBV6-5, the J gene TRBJ1-2; no firm D call. The CDR3 contains 11 residues. The germline V gene has CDR1 MNHEY and CDR2 SVGAGI. V shed 7 bases and J shed 4 bases, with 7 bases lying between them.

The table lists this clonotype with many counts. The genes are TRBV7-9 and TRBJ2-2; D unclear. The CDR3 is 11 amino acids. The germline V gene has CDR1 SEHNR and CDR2 FQNEAQ (reference sequence). Between the trimmed V and J ends, which lost 5 bases and 3 bases, there was a span of 1 base. The CDR3 reads CASSDTGELFF. The CDR3, as DNA: TGTGCCAGCAGCGACACCGGGGAGCTGTTTTTT.

There are many counts of this clonotype. The gene calls are TRBV29-1 and TRBJ2-3; no reliable D call. Germline V gene data show CDR1 as SQVTM and CDR2 as ANQGSEA. The V end lost 7 bases, the J end lost 0 bases, and 8 bases lay between the germline ends. CDR3 length: 12 amino acids. CDR3 DNA sequence: TGCAGCGGGGATGATAGCACAGATACGCAGTATTTT. Amino acids: CSGDDSTDTQYF.

This clonotype has at least ten counts. The chain combines TRBV6-5 with TRBJ1-4; D gene ambiguous. V was clipped by 2 bases and J by 8 bases, with 12 bases between them. The CDR3 sequence is 14 residues long. The germline CDR1 and CDR2 sequences are MNHEY and SVGAGI. CDR3 sequence reads: CASSYGRVGEKLFF. The CDR3 DNA reads TGTGCCAGCAGTTACGGGAGGGTCGGAGAAAAACTGTTTTTT.

This clonotype has at least ten counts. The gene calls are TRBV20-1 and TRBJ2-1; perhaps TRBD2 as D (6 bases). The V gene's germline CDR1 is DFQATT and CDR2 SNEGSKA (reference sequence). V lost 6 bases and J 2 bases, leaving 23 bases between the germline ends. The CDR3 spans 17 residues. This CDR3 reads CSAQIEGYAGPYNEQFF. The CDR3, as DNA: TGCAGTGCGCAAATAGAGGGGTACGCGGGACCCTACAATGAGCAGTTCTTC.

Of note for this clonotype: This may be a read error: a much more frequent sequence differs by one nucleotide. This chain's CDR3 is CSARAWPYGELFF. For the CDR3, the DNA is TGCAGTGCTAGAGCGTGGCCCTACGGGGAGCTGTTTTTT. This rearrangement joins TRBV20-1 to TRBJ2-2; D is undetermined. Germline V gene lookup returns CDR1 DFQATT and CDR2 SNEGSKA (reference sequence). The V gene lost 1 base and the J gene lost 7 bases, with 10 bases spanning the gap. This CDR3 is 13 amino acids long.

This clonotype has at least ten counts. This chain joins TRBV29-1 and TRBJ1-2; D call uncertain. The CDR3 consists of 14 residues. Trimming took off 1 base at V and 2 bases at J, with 11 bases between the two ends. Germline V gene sequence: CDR1 SQVTM, CDR2 ANQGSEA. The CDR3 sequence is CSVEGRGLNYGYTF. CDR3 sequence (DNA): TGCAGCGTTGAAGGCAGAGGCTTAAACTATGGCTACACCTTC. Full variable domain (remainder filled in from reference TRBV29-1 and TRBJ1-2): SAVISQKPSRDICQRGTSLTIQCQVDSQVTMMFWYRQQPGQSLTLIATANQGSEATYESGFVIDKFPISRPNLTFSTLTVSNMSPEDSSIYLCSVEGRGLNYGYTFGSGTRLTVV.

In this sample, this clonotype turned up many times. This sequence joins TRBV7-2 and TRBJ1-1; D possibly corresponds to TRBD1 (5 bases). CDR1 and CDR2 (germline): SGHTA, FQGNSA. V lost 4 bases and J lost 6, with 9 bases in between. The CDR3 spans 12 residues. The CDR3 loop reads CASSSWGPEAFF. Here the CDR3 DNA reads TGTGCCAGCAGCTCCTGGGGCCCTGAAGCTTTCTTT.